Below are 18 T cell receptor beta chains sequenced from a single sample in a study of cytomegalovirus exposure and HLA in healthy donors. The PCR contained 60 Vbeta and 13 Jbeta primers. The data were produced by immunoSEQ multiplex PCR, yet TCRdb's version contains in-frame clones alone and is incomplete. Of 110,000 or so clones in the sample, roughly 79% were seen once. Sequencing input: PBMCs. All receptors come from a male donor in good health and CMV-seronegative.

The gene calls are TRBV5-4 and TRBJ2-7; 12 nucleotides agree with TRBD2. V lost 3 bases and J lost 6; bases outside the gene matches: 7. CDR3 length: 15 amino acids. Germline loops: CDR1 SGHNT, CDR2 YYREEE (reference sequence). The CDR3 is CASSSSSGRAFEQYF. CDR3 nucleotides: TGTGCCAGCAGCTCTTCTAGCGGGAGGGCCTTCGAGCAGTACTTC.

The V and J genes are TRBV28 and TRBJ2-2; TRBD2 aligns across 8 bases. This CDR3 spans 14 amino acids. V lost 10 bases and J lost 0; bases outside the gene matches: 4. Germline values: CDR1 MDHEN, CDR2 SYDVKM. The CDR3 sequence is CAIIAGTNTGELFF. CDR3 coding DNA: TGTGCCATCATAGCGGGAACGAACACCGGGGAGCTGTTTTTT.

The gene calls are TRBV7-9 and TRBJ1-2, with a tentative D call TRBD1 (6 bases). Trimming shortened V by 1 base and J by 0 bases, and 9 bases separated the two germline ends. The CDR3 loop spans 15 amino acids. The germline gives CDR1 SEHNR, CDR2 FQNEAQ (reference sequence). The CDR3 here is CASSLEQGPNYGYTF. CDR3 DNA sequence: TGTGCCAGCAGCTTAGAACAGGGACCTAACTATGGCTACACCTTC.

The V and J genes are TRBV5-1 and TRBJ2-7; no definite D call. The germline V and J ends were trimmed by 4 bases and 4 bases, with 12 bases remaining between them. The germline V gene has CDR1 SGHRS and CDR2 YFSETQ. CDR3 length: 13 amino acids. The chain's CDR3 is CASSLTYNYEQYF. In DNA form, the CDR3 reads TGCGCCAGCAGCCTGACTTACAATTACGAGCAGTACTTC.

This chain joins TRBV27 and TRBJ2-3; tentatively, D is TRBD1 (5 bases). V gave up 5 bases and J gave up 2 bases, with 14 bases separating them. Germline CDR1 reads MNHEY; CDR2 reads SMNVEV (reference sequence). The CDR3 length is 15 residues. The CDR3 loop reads CASSTPGRATDTQYF. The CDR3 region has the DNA TGTGCCAGCAGTACCCCCGGCAGGGCCACAGATACGCAGTATTTT.

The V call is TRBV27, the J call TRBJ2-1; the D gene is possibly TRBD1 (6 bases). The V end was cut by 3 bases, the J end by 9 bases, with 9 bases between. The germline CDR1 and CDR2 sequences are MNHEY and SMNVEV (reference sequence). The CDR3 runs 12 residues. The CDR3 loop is CASSFRGSEQFF. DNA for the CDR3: TGTGCCAGCAGTTTCAGGGGTAGTGAGCAGTTCTTC.

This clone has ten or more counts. The CDR3 DNA sequence: TGTGCCAGCAGTGTCCGGAGGAGTAACACCGGGGAGCTGTTTTTT. This sequence encodes CASSVRRSNTGELFF. This chain uses TRBV6-1 with TRBJ2-2, with D maybe TRBD2 (5 bases). Germline V lookup: CDR1 MNHNS, CDR2 SASEGT. Trimming took off 4 bases at V and 2 bases at J, with 11 bases between the two ends. The length of the CDR3 is 15 residues.

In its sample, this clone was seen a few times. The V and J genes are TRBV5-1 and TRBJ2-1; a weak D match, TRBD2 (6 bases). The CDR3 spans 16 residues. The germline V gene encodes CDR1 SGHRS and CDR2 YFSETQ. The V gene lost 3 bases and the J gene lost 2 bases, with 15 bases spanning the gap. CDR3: CASSSRSQRAYNEQFF. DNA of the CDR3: TGCGCCAGCAGCTCTAGATCCCAGCGGGCCTACAATGAGCAGTTCTTC.

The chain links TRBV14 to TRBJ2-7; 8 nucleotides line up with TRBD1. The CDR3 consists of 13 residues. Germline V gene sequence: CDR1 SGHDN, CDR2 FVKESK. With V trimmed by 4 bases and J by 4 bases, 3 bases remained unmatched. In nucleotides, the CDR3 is TGTGCCAGCAGCCGCGGGACAGGATACGAGCAGTACTTC. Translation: CASSRGTGYEQYF.

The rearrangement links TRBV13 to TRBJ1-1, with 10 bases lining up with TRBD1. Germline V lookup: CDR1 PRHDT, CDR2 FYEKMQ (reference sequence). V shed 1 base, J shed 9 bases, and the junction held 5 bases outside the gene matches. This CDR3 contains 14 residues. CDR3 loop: CASSLEGGQGKAFF. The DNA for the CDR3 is TGTGCCAGCAGCTTAGAGGGGGGACAGGGGAAAGCTTTCTTT. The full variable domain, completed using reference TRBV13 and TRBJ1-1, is AAGVIQSPRHLIKEKRETATLKCYPIPRHDTVYWYQQGPGQDPQFLISFYEKMQSDKGSIPDRFSAQQFSDYHSELNMSSLELGDSALYFCASSLEGGQGKAFFGQGTRLTVV.

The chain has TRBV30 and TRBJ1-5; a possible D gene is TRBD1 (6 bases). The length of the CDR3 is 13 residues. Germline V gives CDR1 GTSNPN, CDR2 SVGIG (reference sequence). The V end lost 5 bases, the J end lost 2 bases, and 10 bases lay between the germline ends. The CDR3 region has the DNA TGTGCCTGGGGCGAGGGGGGCAATCAGCCCCAGCATTTT. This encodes CAWGEGGNQPQHF.

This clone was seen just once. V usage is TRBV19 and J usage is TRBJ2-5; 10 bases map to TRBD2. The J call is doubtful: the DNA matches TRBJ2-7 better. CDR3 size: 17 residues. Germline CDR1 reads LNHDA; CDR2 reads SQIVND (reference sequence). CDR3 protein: CASSGASGGFATYEQYF. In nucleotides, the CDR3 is TGTGCCAGTAGTGGGGCTAGCGGGGGATTTGCAACCTACGAGCAGTACTTC.

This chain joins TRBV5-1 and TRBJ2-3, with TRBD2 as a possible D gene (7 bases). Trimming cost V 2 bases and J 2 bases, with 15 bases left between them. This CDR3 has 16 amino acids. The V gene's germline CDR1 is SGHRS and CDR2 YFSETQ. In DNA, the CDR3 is TGCGCCAGCAGCTTCTATACAGCGGGACACACAGATACGCAGTATTTT. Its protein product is CASSFYTAGHTDTQYF.

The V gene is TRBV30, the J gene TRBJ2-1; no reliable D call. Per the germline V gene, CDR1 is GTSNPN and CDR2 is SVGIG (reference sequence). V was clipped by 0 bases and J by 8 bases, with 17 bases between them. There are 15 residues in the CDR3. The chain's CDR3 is CAWSVPSALTYEQFF. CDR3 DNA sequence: TGTGCCTGGAGTGTACCCAGCGCCCTAACGTATGAGCAGTTCTTC.

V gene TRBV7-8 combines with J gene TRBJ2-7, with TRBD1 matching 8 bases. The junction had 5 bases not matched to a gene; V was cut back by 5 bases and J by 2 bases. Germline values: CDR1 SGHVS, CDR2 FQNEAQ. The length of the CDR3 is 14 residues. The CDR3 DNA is TGTGCCAGCAGCCCAGACAGGGGACCCTACGAGCAGTACTTC. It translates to CASSPDRGPYEQYF.

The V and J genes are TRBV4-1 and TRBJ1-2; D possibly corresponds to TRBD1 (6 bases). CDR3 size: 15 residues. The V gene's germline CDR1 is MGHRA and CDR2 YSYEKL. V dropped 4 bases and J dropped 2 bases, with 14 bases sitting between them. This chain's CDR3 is CASSPLRGGNYGYTF. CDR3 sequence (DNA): TGCGCCAGCAGCCCGTTAAGGGGGGGGAACTATGGCTACACCTTC.

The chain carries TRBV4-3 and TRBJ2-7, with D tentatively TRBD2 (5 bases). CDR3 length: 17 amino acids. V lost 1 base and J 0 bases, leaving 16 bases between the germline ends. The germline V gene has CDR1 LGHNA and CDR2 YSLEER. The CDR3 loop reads CASSQGLEGPSSYEQYF. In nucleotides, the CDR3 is TGCGCCAGCAGCCAAGGGCTAGAGGGCCCTTCCTCCTACGAGCAGTACTTC.

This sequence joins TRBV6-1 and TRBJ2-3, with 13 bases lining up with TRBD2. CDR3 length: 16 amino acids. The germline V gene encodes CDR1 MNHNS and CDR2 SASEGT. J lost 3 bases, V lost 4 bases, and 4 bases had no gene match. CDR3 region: CASSASGLAGTDTQYF. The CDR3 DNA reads TGTGCCAGCAGTGCATCGGGACTAGCGGGGACAGATACGCAGTATTTT.